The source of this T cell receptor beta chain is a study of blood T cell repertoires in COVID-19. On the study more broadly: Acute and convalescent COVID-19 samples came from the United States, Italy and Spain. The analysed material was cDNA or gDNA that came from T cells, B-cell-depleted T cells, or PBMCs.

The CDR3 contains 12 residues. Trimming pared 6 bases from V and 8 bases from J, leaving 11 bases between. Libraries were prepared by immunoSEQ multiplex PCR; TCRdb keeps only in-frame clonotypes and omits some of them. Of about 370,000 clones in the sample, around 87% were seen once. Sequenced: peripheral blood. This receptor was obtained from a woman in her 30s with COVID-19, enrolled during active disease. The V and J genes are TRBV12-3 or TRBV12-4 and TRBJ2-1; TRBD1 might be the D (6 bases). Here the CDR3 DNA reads TGTGCCAGCAGCGTACAGGGATATGAGCAGTTCTTC. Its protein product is CASSVQGYEQFF.